The T cell receptor (beta chain) described here comes from a study of T cell responses to AZD1222 COVID-19 vaccine. Study findings and constraints: Vaccine-associated CD4 TCRs ranged over spike, dominating at 160-218 and 743-854. Clonal diversity was possibly underestimated, and the donors were mostly white British, with more females.

In the case of this clone: As yet, its antigen is unknown.

Libraries were prepared by immunoSEQ multiplex PCR; TCRdb keeps only in-frame clonotypes and omits some of them. The sample shows about 150,000 clones, approximately 90% of them seen only once. This CDR3 region has 15 residues. Germline V CDR1 and CDR2: SGHDT, YYEEEE. The V gene lost 5 bases and the J gene lost 0 bases, with 15 bases spanning the gap. The sequenced sample was peripheral blood, obtained 28 days after the second AZD1222 dose. The sequence was obtained from an adult who received the AZD1222 COVID-19 vaccine. The J gene is TRBJ2-7, the V gene TRBV5-6, with D possibly being TRBD1 (6 bases). The DNA of the CDR3 is TGTGCCAGCAGACATTGGACAGCGAGCTCCTACGAGCAGTACTTC. Residues: CASRHWTASSYEQYF.